The entry below gives a single T cell receptor (beta chain) sequence along with its context. Cells that were CD45RO-CCR7+CD27+CD95- constituted naive CD8+ T cells. The CDR3 is 15 amino acids. Germline values: CDR1 LGHNA, CDR2 YSLEER. The data were taken from a study of CXCR3-negative and CXCR3-positive naive CD8 T cells. The libraries of TRB cDNA were constructed through 5' RACE using UMI labels. No DNA is given; TCRdb re-called the 5' RACE reads and lists each CDR3 protein once. This listing includes about 92,000 distinct CDR3 sequences. The TCR comes from a human donor in good health. Some clones in this sample may be carry-over from other donors' samples. Sequenced input: naive CXCR3- CD8+ T cells from blood. Subset denoted: CD45RO-CCR7+CD27+CD95- naive CD8+ T cells lacking CXCR3 (TNR3-). This sequence joins TRBV4-3 and TRBJ2-7; the TRBD1 assignment by TCRdb is unverifiable without DNA. The CDR3: CASSQEQGDSYEQYF.